The rows below give T cell receptor beta chains drawn from one sample of a study of blood T cell repertoires in COVID-19. Method: immunoSEQ multiplex PCR; TCRdb's copy keeps in-frame clones and lacks some. The table has under 250,000 clones, roughly 81% seen once. The sample comprised peripheral blood. These receptors came from a man in his fifties who had recovered from COVID-19. The CDR3 runs from the conserved cysteine through the conserved F or W. The D gene is left open where the match is weak. Clone size is not always given. Where it is, it says once, few, many or a class for expanded clones.

j_call clone_size d_call v_call cdr3_aa cdr3_nt
TRBJ2-3 - TRBD2 TRBV5-4 CASSLALVTSGPDTQYF TGTGCCAGCAGCTTGGCTCTTGTAACTAGCGGGCCAGATACGCAGTATTTT
TRBJ2-1 - TRBD2 TRBV5-4 CASSPTSGTYNEQFF TGTGCCAGCAGCCCGACTAGCGGGACTTACAATGAGCAGTTCTTC
TRBJ1-6 - TRBD1 TRBV30 CAWSGDRRKNSPLHF TGTGCCTGGAGTGGGGACAGGCGGAAGAATTCACCCCTCCACTTT
TRBJ1-2 - TRBD1 TRBV6-4 CASSDRINRGSINGYTF TGTGCCAGCAGTGACCGTATTAACAGGGGAAGTATCAATGGCTACACCTTC
TRBJ1-2 - - TRBV28 CASSFNADYGYTF TGTGCCAGCAGTTTTAACGCAGACTATGGCTACACCTTC
TRBJ2-7 - TRBD2 TRBV7-6 CASSLRGRAPTYEQYF TGTGCCAGCAGCTTAAGAGGGAGGGCACCTACCTACGAGCAGTACTTC
TRBJ1-2 - - TRBV18 CASSPSGIEGYGYTF TGTGCCAGCTCACCATCTGGGATCGAGGGCTATGGCTACACCTTC
TRBJ1-1 - - TRBV7-2 CASSWGGARLNTEAFF TGTGCCAGCAGCTGGGGGGGAGCCAGACTGAACACTGAAGCTTTCTTT
TRBJ1-2 - TRBD1 TRBV6-5 CASRREGTGGGYTF TGTGCCAGCAGACGGGAAGGGACAGGAGGTGGCTACACCTTC
TRBJ1-2 - TRBD1 TRBV7-9 CASSTIQGPQVYGYTF TGTGCCAGCTCAACCATACAGGGGCCGCAGGTCTATGGCTACACCTTC
TRBJ1-2 few TRBD1 TRBV27 CASKQGASKGYGYTF TGTGCCAGCAAACAGGGGGCCTCGAAGGGCTATGGCTACACCTTC
TRBJ2-5 once TRBD1 TRBV2 CASSRQGRQETQYF TGTGCCAGCAGTAGACAGGGGAGGCAAGAGACCCAGTACTTC
TRBJ2-3 - TRBD1 TRBV24-1 CATSSGQGTDTQYF TGTGCCACCAGCTCGGGACAGGGTACAGATACGCAGTATTTT
TRBJ1-1 - - TRBV7-9 CASSLSGGNTEAFF TGTGCCAGCAGCCTCAGTGGAGGGAACACTGAAGCTTTCTTT
TRBJ2-2 - - TRBV4-1 CASSQPVIAPGELFF TGCGCCAGCAGCCAACCTGTTATAGCGCCCGGGGAGCTGTTTTTT
TRBJ2-7 - TRBD2 TRBV2 CASSVLPLAGGGNEQYF TGTGCCAGCAGTGTTCTTCCCCTAGCGGGAGGAGGGAACGAGCAGTACTTC
TRBJ1-5 - - TRBV10-2 CASRPSIDQPQHF TGCGCCAGCAGACCAAGCATCGATCAGCCCCAGCATTTT
TRBJ2-1 - TRBD2 TRBV11-2 CASSRRGTSQYNEQFF TGTGCCAGCAGTCGACGCGGGACTAGTCAATACAATGAGCAGTTCTTC
TRBJ2-1 - TRBD2 TRBV19 CASSIGRGGLLEQFF TGTGCCAGTAGTATAGGGCGGGGGGGACTCCTCGAGCAGTTCTTC
TRBJ2-7 - TRBD2 TRBV7-2 CASSRPRGVAGAHEQYF TGTGCCAGCAGTCGCCCCCGGGGGGTAGCGGGAGCCCACGAGCAGTACTTC
TRBJ1-6 - TRBD1 TRBV27 CASSPYRGRSYNSPLHF TGTGCCAGCAGTCCCTACAGGGGTAGAAGCTATAATTCACCCCTCCACTTT
TRBJ2-4 - TRBD1 TRBV18 CASSHIVGGRTKNIQYF TGTGCCAGCTCACATATAGTAGGGGGCAGGACCAAAAACATTCAGTACTTC
TRBJ1-4 - - TRBV30 CAWSTVATNEKLFF TGTGCCTGGAGTACTGTGGCAACTAATGAAAAACTGTTTTTT
TRBJ2-1 - - TRBV19 CASRAPEKFNNEQFF TGTGCCAGTAGGGCACCGGAGAAATTTAACAATGAGCAGTTCTTC
TRBJ2-7 - - TRBV2 CASKRAPSYEQYF TGTGCCAGCAAGCGGGCTCCCTCCTACGAGCAGTACTTC
TRBJ2-5 - - TRBV6-2/TRBV6-3 CASSSYQETQYF TGTGCCAGCAGTTCGTACCAAGAGACCCAGTACTTC
TRBJ2-2 - - TRBV3-1/TRBV3-2 CASSQDTGWAGELFF TGTGCCAGCAGCCAAGATACGGGGTGGGCCGGGGAGCTGTTTTTT
TRBJ2-1 - TRBD2 TRBV19 CASSIRGGHYNEQFF TGTGCCAGTAGTATACGGGGGGGCCACTACAATGAGCAGTTCTTC
TRBJ2-5 - - TRBV5-4 CASSRRAGGRRRQETQYF TGTGCCAGCAGCCGCAGGGCAGGAGGGCGTCGGAGGCAAGAGACCCAGTACTTC
TRBJ1-5 - - TRBV5-6 CASSWGPYSNQPQHF TGTGCCAGCAGCTGGGGGCCCTATAGCAATCAGCCCCAGCATTTT
TRBJ2-5 - - TRBV28 CASSSTGSLLQETQYF TGTGCCAGCAGTTCCACCGGGAGCTTACTCCAAGAGACCCAGTACTTC
TRBJ2-1 - TRBD2 TRBV6-4 CASSVLGTSGNEQFF TGTGCCAGCAGTGTCCTAGGGACTAGCGGCAATGAGCAGTTCTTC
TRBJ2-7 - TRBD2 TRBV6-2/TRBV6-3 CASSYPSGIPPYEQYF TGTGCCAGCAGTTACCCTAGCGGGATACCTCCCTACGAGCAGTACTTC
TRBJ2-3 - - TRBV14 CASSHFRRALTDTQYF TGTGCCAGCAGCCACTTTCGGCGGGCCCTCACAGATACGCAGTATTTT
TRBJ2-7 - TRBD1 TRBV5-6 CASSLIPGGNDEQYF TGTGCCAGCAGCTTGATCCCAGGGGGTAATGATGAGCAGTACTTC
TRBJ1-4 once - TRBV19 CASTPRQVRDEKLFF TGTGCCAGCACCCCTCGACAGGTACGGGATGAAAAACTGTTTTTT
TRBJ1-2 - - TRBV7-9 CASSPGGTLSSYGYTF TGTGCCAGCAGCCCGGGGGGGACTCTAAGTTCCTATGGCTACACCTTC
TRBJ2-5 - - TRBV28 CASSTRGGVILETQYF TGTGCCAGCAGTACCCGAGGCGGGGTGATTCTGGAGACCCAGTACTTC